This TCR beta chain was captured by sequencing in a study of cytomegalovirus exposure and HLA in healthy donors. Study-wide results and caveats: Reportedly, diagnosis of cytomegalovirus status by the classifier showed high specificity and sensitivity. According to an earlier analysis, most TCR beta V segments yielded productive rearrangements about 90% or about 30% of the time.

V lost 5 bases to trimming and J lost 7 bases, with 15 bases between them. Per the germline V gene, CDR1 is MNHEY and CDR2 is SVGAGI. This CDR3 comprises 15 residues. In the PCR, 60 Vbeta and 13 Jbeta primers were used. Sequenced by immunoSEQ multiplex PCR; TCRdb stores in-frame clones only, minus some. The repertoire includes roughly 150,000 clones, 70% to 85% of them detected once, and 5% to 7.5% sits in the top ten. The table lists this clone with a few counts. Its antigen is unidentified. This TCR derives from a woman in her fifties or sixties in good health and CMV-seropositive. The V gene is TRBV6-5, the J gene TRBJ1-6; D might be TRBD1 (6 bases). Specimen: PBMCs. In nucleotides, the CDR3 is TGTGCCAGCAGTATACAGGGCAATCCAAATTCACCCCTCCACTTT. Translated, it gives CASSIQGNPNSPLHF.